Detailed here is one T cell receptor beta chain. Its antigen remains unknown. This sample is part of a study of blood T cells in healthy people across ages. Study-level findings and limits: Per-million-T-cell TCR beta diversity fell roughly linearly with age. Whereas aged donors had fewer naive CD4+ cells, long-lived donors had more of them and higher diversity.

A second PCR of 7 to 11 cycles used a sample-barcoded 5' primer and a J-beta primer mix. TCRdb reanalysed the 5' RACE reads using MiXCR and keeps one entry per CDR3 protein. Altogether roughly 800,000 distinct CDR3 sequences are present, approximately 55% being singletons, with the ten largest covering about 42%. Germline values: CDR1 SNHLY, CDR2 FYNNEI. CDR3 length equals 13 residues. Trimming took 7 bases from V and 6 from J; bases not matched to a gene: 3. Isolated per sample were at least 6 million PBMCs. Extractions gave at least 5.5 micrograms of total RNA per sample. Sample: blood. This TCR derives from an elderly man in good health. The chain recombines TRBV2 with TRBJ1-6; 7 bases map to TRBD1. DNA for the CDR3: TGTGCCAGCAAGACAGGGATTAATTCACCCCTCCACTTT. It is translated as CASKTGINSPLHF.